What follows are 18 T cell receptor beta chains derived from one specimen sequenced in a study of T-cell reconstitution after alpha-beta-depleted transplantation in children. The TCRbeta library was prepared with unique molecular identifiers. TCRdb recomputed calls from the PCR reads with MiXCR, one row per CDR3 protein. Among more than 450,000 distinct CDR3 sequences listed, roughly 18% were seen once. The sequences come from PBMCs from the stem cell graft donor, collected from the stem cell graft. These receptors originate from a human donor who donated a stem cell graft to a child with acute lymphoblastic leukemia.

The chain carries TRBV19 and TRBJ1-4; 10 bases line up with TRBD1. V gave up 5 bases and J gave up 0 bases; unmatched junction bases: 3. CDR1 LNHDA and CDR2 SQIVND come from the germline V gene (reference sequence). This CDR3 spans 16 amino acids. Written as DNA, the CDR3 is TGTGCCAGTAGTCCAGGACAGGGGGCAACTAATGAAAAACTGTTTTTT. Protein product: CASSPGQGATNEKLFF.

The V gene is TRBV29-1, the J gene TRBJ2-7; 9 nucleotides line up with TRBD1. Germline-derived CDR1 and CDR2 are SQVTM and ANQGSEA. The CDR3 has 14 amino acids. Unmatched junction bases numbered 6, after V lost 4 bases and J lost 2 bases. CDR3 nucleotides: TGCAGCGTTGGGGGACAGGGAATCCCCTACGAGCAGTACTTC. Encoded protein: CSVGGQGIPYEQYF.

V gene TRBV7-2 combines with J gene TRBJ2-7; no reliable D call. CDR3 length: 14 amino acids. Trimming left V 2 bases short and J 4 bases short, with 12 bases between. CDR1 SGHTA and CDR2 FQGNSA come from the germline V gene. The CDR3 DNA follows: TGTGCCAGCAGCTTACTCCTTCTTGGGTACGAGCAGTACTTC. It is translated as CASSLLLLGYEQYF.

V gene TRBV27 combines with J gene TRBJ2-7; 9 nucleotides match TRBD1. CDR3 length: 15 amino acids. Trimming at V came to 4 bases and at J to 1 base, leaving 5 bases not matched to a gene. The germline gives CDR1 MNHEY, CDR2 SMNVEV (reference sequence). This CDR3 reads CASSYGTGPSYEQYF. The CDR3 DNA sequence: TGTGCCAGCAGTTACGGGACAGGGCCATCCTACGAGCAGTACTTC.

The gene calls are TRBV5-1 and TRBJ2-3, with 8 positions matching TRBD1. Trimming cost V 0 bases and J 5 bases; bases outside gene matches: 5. Germline V gene lookup returns CDR1 SGHRS and CDR2 YFSETQ. This CDR3 is built from 15 residues. CDR3 bases: TGCGCCAGCAGCTTGGAAGCAGGGGGCATAGATACGCAGTATTTT. It yields the protein CASSLEAGGIDTQYF.

This chain joins TRBV5-1 and TRBJ2-7, with D tentatively TRBD1 or TRBD2 (5 bases each). Trimming shortened V by 4 bases and J by 7 bases, and 21 bases separated the two germline ends. The CDR3 runs 15 residues. Germline values: CDR1 SGHRS, CDR2 YFSETQ. For the CDR3, the DNA is TGCGCCAGCAGCACCCTTCTCCTCGGGGCAAGTGAGCAGTACTTC. This sequence encodes CASSTLLLGASEQYF.

This chain uses TRBV9 with TRBJ1-1, with 7 bases that match TRBD1. The germline gives CDR1 SGDLS, CDR2 YYNGEE. CDR3 size: 15 residues. After removal of 4 bases from V and 0 bases from J, the junction contained 6 bases not matched to a gene. For the CDR3, the DNA is TGTGCCAGCAGCTCGGGGACAGCCATGAACACTGAAGCTTTCTTT. The encoded protein is CASSSGTAMNTEAFF.

This clonotype was detected only a few times. The chain combines TRBV5-1 with TRBJ2-1; 7 nucleotides line up with TRBD2. The V and J ends lost 0 bases and 3 bases, in that order; junction bases with no gene match: 6. CDR1 is SGHRS and CDR2 is YFSETQ in the germline V gene. The CDR3 has 16 residues. The CDR3 coding sequence is TGCGCCAGCAGCTTGGAAGGGACTAAGCGCTACAATGAGCAGTTCTTC. Encoded protein: CASSLEGTKRYNEQFF.

The V gene is TRBV7-9, the J gene TRBJ2-1; possible D gene TRBD1, 5 bases. Germline CDR1 reads SEHNR; CDR2 reads FQNEAQ (reference sequence). Trimming took 8 bases from V and 8 from J, leaving 22 bases between them. The CDR3 spans 15 residues. CDR3 sequence (DNA): TGTGCCAGCGGGGCCCGGACGCAAAACCTCCATGAGCAGTTCTTC. Its protein product is CASGARTQNLHEQFF.

This clonotype has a handful of counts. This chain joins TRBV29-1 and TRBJ2-2; TRBD2 is a possible D gene (6 bases). Trimming took off 5 bases at V and 4 bases at J, with 8 bases between the two ends. The CDR3 extends over 12 amino acids. Per germline, CDR1 SQVTM and CDR2 ANQGSEA. The CDR3 DNA reads as TGCAGCGTTCAAGCGGGCACCGGGGAGCTGTTTTTT. It is translated as CSVQAGTGELFF.

This clonotype was detected only a few times. J is TRBJ2-5 and V is TRBV7-3; 8 positions match TRBD1. The CDR3 runs 14 residues. Germline V gene data show CDR1 as SGHTA and CDR2 as FQGTGA. Trimming removed 4 bases from V and 4 bases from J; junction bases left unmatched: 5. CDR3 residues: CASSSTGAGETQYF. CDR3 DNA: TGTGCCAGCAGCTCGACAGGGGCGGGAGAGACCCAGTACTTC.

This chain joins TRBV18 and TRBJ1-3; D remains unclear. The CDR3 extends over 14 amino acids. V was clipped by 2 bases and J by 3 bases, with 8 bases between them. Germline values: CDR1 KGHSH, CDR2 LQKENI. CDR3 nucleotides: TGTGCCAGCTCACCAATAAGCCTTGGAAACACCATATATTTT. This codes for CASSPISLGNTIYF.

This clonotype was seen only once. V gene TRBV5-1 combines with J gene TRBJ2-1; no firm D call. The CDR3 length is 14 residues. Germline CDR1 reads SGHRS; CDR2 reads YFSETQ. V shed 0 bases and J shed 8 bases, with 12 bases lying between them. In DNA, the CDR3 is TGCGCCAGCAGCTTGGACCCCCCATGGGATGAGCAGTTCTTC. Translated, it gives CASSLDPPWDEQFF.

J is TRBJ1-5 and V is TRBV5-1, with TRBD1 identical over 7 bases. Per the germline V gene, CDR1 is SGHRS and CDR2 is YFSETQ. The CDR3 is 16 residues long. The junction had 5 bases not matched to a gene; V was cut back by 0 bases and J by 2 bases. CDR3 coding DNA: TGCGCCAGCAGCTTGGTGGAGGGGGCTGGCAATCAGCCCCAGCATTTT. The encoded protein is CASSLVEGAGNQPQHF.

A few counts support this clonotype. The gene calls are TRBV5-6 and TRBJ2-7; 7 bases are shared with TRBD1. Trimming cost V 3 bases and J 6 bases; bases outside gene matches: 6. Germline V lookup: CDR1 SGHDT, CDR2 YYEEEE. CDR3 length: 13 residues. CDR3 coding DNA: TGTGCCAGCAGCTCGATGACAGGGCCCGAGCAGTACTTC. The encoded protein is CASSSMTGPEQYF.

This clonotype came up a few times. Germline and junction disagree at one end, which may indicate a read error. The chain recombines TRBV11-2 with TRBJ2-7; 12 nucleotides match TRBD2. Germline CDR1 SGHAT, CDR2 FQNNGV. CDR3 length equals 13 residues. The CDR3 is CASSLGLAGEVGF. As DNA, the CDR3 is TGTGCCAGCAGCTTAGGACTAGCGGGAGAGGTCGGCTTC.

The chain combines TRBV5-1 with TRBJ1-2; 11 bases match TRBD1. This CDR3 contains 16 residues. The V gene end was trimmed by 4 bases and the J gene end by 1 base; junction bases not matched to a gene: 6. CDR1 is SGHRS, CDR2 YFSETQ, per germline. In DNA form, the CDR3 reads TGCGCCAGCAGCACCGGGACAGGGGGATTTAACTATGGCTACACCTTC. This encodes CASSTGTGGFNYGYTF.

V and J are TRBV4-1 and TRBJ2-1, with TRBD2 matching over 7 bases. Germline V gene lookup returns CDR1 MGHRA and CDR2 YSYEKL. The V gene end was trimmed by 1 base and the J gene end by 0 bases; junction bases not matched to a gene: 12. CDR3 length equals 19 residues. The CDR3 sequence: CASSQGDLAVHNSYNEQFF. CDR3 nucleotide sequence: TGCGCCAGCAGCCAAGGGGACCTAGCGGTCCATAACTCCTACAATGAGCAGTTCTTC.